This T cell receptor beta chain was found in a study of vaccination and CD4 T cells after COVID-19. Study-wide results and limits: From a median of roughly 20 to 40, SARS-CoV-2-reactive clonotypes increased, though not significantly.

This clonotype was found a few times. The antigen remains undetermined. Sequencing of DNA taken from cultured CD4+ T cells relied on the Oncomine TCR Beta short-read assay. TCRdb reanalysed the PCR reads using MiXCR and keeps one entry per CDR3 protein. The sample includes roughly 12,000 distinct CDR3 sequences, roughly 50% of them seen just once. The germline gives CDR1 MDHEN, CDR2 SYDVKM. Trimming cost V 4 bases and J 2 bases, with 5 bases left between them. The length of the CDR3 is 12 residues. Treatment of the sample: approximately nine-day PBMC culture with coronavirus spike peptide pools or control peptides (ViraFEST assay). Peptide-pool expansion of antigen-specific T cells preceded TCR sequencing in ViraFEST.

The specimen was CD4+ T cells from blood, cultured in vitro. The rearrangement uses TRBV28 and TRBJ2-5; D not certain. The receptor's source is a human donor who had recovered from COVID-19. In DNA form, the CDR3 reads TGTGCCAGCAGTTCTTCTCAAGAGACCCAGTACTTC. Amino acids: CASSSSQETQYF.